The 21 T cell receptor beta chains given below trace back to one sample, sequenced in a study of shared clonotypes between healthy human individuals. Only in-frame clones appear in the TCRdb table, and some are missing; sequencing was by immunoSEQ multiplex PCR. The sample holds over 2 million clones, just under 95% seen once. The sequenced sample was naive CD4+ T cells from PBMCs. Specified subset: CD45RA+ positively selected. Receptors originate from a young man in good health. Some clones in this sample may be carry-over from other donors' samples.

The V gene is TRBV5-1, the J gene TRBJ2-1; 12 nucleotides line up with TRBD2. The trim removed 1 base at V and 5 bases at J, leaving 4 bases unmatched. The length of the CDR3 is 16 residues. In germline, CDR1 is SGHRS, CDR2 YFSETQ. CDR3: CASSLRRTSGNNEQFF. Written as DNA, the CDR3 is TGCGCCAGCAGCTTGCGGAGGACTAGCGGGAACAATGAGCAGTTCTTC.

This clone was seen just once. Other DNA sequences of this sample code for an identical CDR3. The rearrangement uses TRBV7-8 and TRBJ1-1; TRBD1 is a possible D gene (5 bases). V was cut by 0 bases and J by 5 bases, with 7 bases left in between. Germline assignment: CDR1 SGHVS and CDR2 FQNEAQ. This CDR3 is built from 13 residues. The CDR3 sequence is CASSLAGETEAFF. The CDR3 bases are TGTGCCAGCAGCTTAGCGGGGGAAACTGAAGCTTTCTTT.

The chain recombines TRBV6-1 with TRBJ2-3; D might be TRBD2 (6 bases). The CDR3 consists of 15 residues. Trimming removed 8 bases at V and 0 bases at J, with 15 bases between. The germline V gene has CDR1 MNHNS and CDR2 SASEGT. The CDR3 sequence is CASLRRAGSTDTQYF. In DNA, the CDR3 is TGTGCCAGCCTTAGGAGGGCCGGGAGCACAGATACGCAGTATTTT.

V is TRBV7-3 and J is TRBJ2-1, with 8 bases identical to TRBD2. Germline V gives CDR1 SGHTA, CDR2 FQGTGA. This CDR3 spans 14 amino acids. V lost 2 bases, J lost 8 bases, and 5 bases stayed unmatched. The CDR3 spells CASSLLAGRDEQFF. The CDR3, as DNA: TGTGCCAGCAGCTTACTAGCGGGCCGAGATGAGCAGTTCTTC.

A word on this clone: The same CDR3 can be traced to other DNA sequences in this sample. The chain combines TRBV5-1 with TRBJ2-7, with 7 positions matching TRBD1. The CDR3 has 13 residues. Germline V lookup: CDR1 SGHRS, CDR2 YFSETQ. V trimming: 0 bases; J trimming: 5 bases; junction bases outside the gene matches: 2. The CDR3 spells CASSLGDRDEQYF. Written as DNA, the CDR3 is TGCGCCAGCAGCTTGGGAGACAGGGACGAGCAGTACTTC.

The V gene is TRBV7-8, the J gene TRBJ1-5; a possible D gene is TRBD1 (6 bases). Germline assignment: CDR1 SGHVS and CDR2 FQNEAQ. The CDR3 runs 16 residues. V lost 4 bases to trimming and J lost 0 bases, with 13 bases between them. Here the CDR3 reads CASSYSRTDSNQPQHF. CDR3 coding DNA: TGTGCCAGCAGCTACTCACGGACAGATAGCAATCAGCCCCAGCATTTT.

The chain combines TRBV28 with TRBJ2-5; D is undetermined. V was cut by 6 bases and J by 3 bases, with 5 bases left in between. The CDR3 consists of 11 residues. CDR1 and CDR2 (germline): MDHEN, SYDVKM. CDR3 protein: CASSWKETQYF. CDR3 nucleotide sequence: TGTGCCAGCAGCTGGAAAGAGACCCAGTACTTC.

The chain employs TRBV28 and TRBJ2-7, with 9 bases aligning to TRBD1. The CDR3 has 16 residues. The J segment lost 5 bases and the V segment lost 6 bases, leaving 14 bases of the junction unmatched. Germline-derived CDR1 and CDR2 are MDHEN and SYDVKM. The CDR3 DNA sequence: TGTGCCAGCAGACCTTCCGGGACAGGGTCTTCTCACGAGCAGTACTTC. The encoded protein is CASRPSGTGSSHEQYF.

The genes are TRBV11-3 and TRBJ2-3; 7 positions match TRBD2. The CDR3 runs to 15 residues. V lost 2 bases, J lost 5 bases, and 7 bases stayed unmatched. The V gene's germline CDR1 is SGHNT and CDR2 YENEEA. In DNA form, the CDR3 reads TGTGCCAGCAGCTTACGGCGGGAGAGGGGAGATACGCAGTATTTT. Translation gives CASSLRRERGDTQYF. The entire variable domain, with the rest obtained from reference TRBV11-3 and TRBJ2-3, is as follows: EAGVVQSPRYKIIEKKQPVAFWCNPISGHNTLYWYLQNLGQGPELLIRYENEEAVDDSQLPKDRFSAERLKGVDSTLKIQPAELGDSAVYLCASSLRRERGDTQYFGPGTRLTVL.

The chain joins TRBV5-1 to TRBJ1-4; D perhaps matches TRBD1 (6 bases). The CDR3 is 14 residues long. The V gene's germline CDR1 is SGHRS and CDR2 YFSETQ. V gave up 1 base and J gave up 8 bases, with 12 bases separating them. CDR3 loop: CASSLSGAREKLFF. The CDR3 region has the DNA TGCGCCAGCAGCTTGTCGGGGGCAAGAGAAAAACTGTTTTTT.

The chain uses TRBV11-3 and TRBJ1-1; D is uncertain. V lost 5 bases and J lost 1, with 11 bases in between. CDR3 size: 14 residues. Germline CDR1 reads SGHNT; CDR2 reads YENEEA. The DNA for the CDR3 is TGTGCCAGCAGCGTCGGGAGGGCGAACACTGAAGCTTTCTTT. Its protein is CASSVGRANTEAFF.

The J gene is TRBJ2-7, the V gene TRBV5-6; D possibly corresponds to TRBD1 (5 bases). V was trimmed by 3 bases and J by 6 bases, leaving 13 bases between them. The germline V gene encodes CDR1 SGHDT and CDR2 YYEEEE. CDR3 size: 13 residues. Here the CDR3 reads CASSSGFEIEQYF. CDR3 coding DNA: TGTGCCAGCAGCTCAGGGTTCGAAATCGAGCAGTACTTC.

The CDR3: CASKWGAGTGELFF. The DNA of the CDR3 is TGTGCCAGCAAATGGGGGGCGGGCACCGGGGAGCTGTTTTTT. This chain links TRBV6-6 with TRBJ2-2; D tentatively reads TRBD1 or TRBD2 (6 bases each). Germline values: CDR1 MNHNY, CDR2 SVGAGI (reference sequence). The CDR3 runs 14 residues. Trimming removed 7 bases at V and 4 bases at J, with 13 bases between.

This clone was recorded only once. V usage is TRBV7-9 and J usage is TRBJ1-4; 9 bases agree with TRBD1. V gave up 5 bases and J gave up 6 bases; unmatched junction bases: 7. The CDR3 consists of 15 residues. CDR1 is SEHNR and CDR2 is FQNEAQ in the germline V gene (reference sequence). CDR3 protein: CASSRGQGGDEKLFF. DNA of the CDR3: TGTGCCAGCAGCCGGGGACAGGGCGGGGATGAAAAACTGTTTTTT.

In this sample, this clone turned up a few times. The gene calls are TRBV5-1 and TRBJ1-1, with D tentatively TRBD1 (6 bases). Germline-derived CDR1 and CDR2 are SGHRS and YFSETQ. Trimming cost V 2 bases and J 6 bases, with 8 bases left between them. The CDR3 spans 12 residues. The CDR3 spells CASSFQGPEAFF. DNA for the CDR3: TGCGCCAGCAGCTTTCAGGGGCCTGAAGCTTTCTTT.

V and J are TRBV18 and TRBJ1-3; D gene ambiguous. V was trimmed by 3 bases and J by 3 bases, leaving 6 bases between them. Germline V gene data show CDR1 as KGHSH and CDR2 as LQKENI. The CDR3 is 13 amino acids. DNA of the CDR3: TGTGCCAGCTCACCCTCGGTTGGAAACACCATATATTTT. This encodes CASSPSVGNTIYF.

This clone was seen once. The chain uses TRBV4-2 and TRBJ1-4; D possibly corresponds to TRBD1 (5 bases). This CDR3 has 15 amino acids. V was clipped by 1 base and J by 8 bases, with 14 bases between them. Per the germline V gene, CDR1 is LGHNA and CDR2 is YNFKEQ. Here the CDR3 reads CASSQGAGVREKLFF. The CDR3 DNA follows: TGTGCCAGCAGCCAAGGAGCGGGGGTACGGGAAAAACTGTTTTTT.

This chain links TRBV13 with TRBJ2-5; 9 nucleotides match TRBD2. The germline CDR1 and CDR2 sequences are PRHDT and FYEKMQ (reference sequence). CDR3 size: 16 residues. V was clipped by 5 bases and J by 2 bases; unmatched bases: 9. This CDR3 reads CASSPGGLAGQETQYF. The CDR3 coding sequence is TGTGCCAGCAGCCCCGGAGGGCTAGCGGGACAAGAGACCCAGTACTTC.

The chain combines TRBV5-6 with TRBJ2-2; D is unresolved. CDR1 is SGHDT and CDR2 is YYEEEE in the germline V gene. The CDR3 consists of 14 residues. V lost 1 base to trimming and J lost 6 bases, with 10 bases between them. Written as DNA, the CDR3 is TGTGCCAGCAGCTTGCCTAGGCAGGCCGGGGAGCTGTTTTTT. Its translation: CASSLPRQAGELFF.

The rearrangement links TRBV7-9 to TRBJ2-7, with 12 positions matching TRBD1. This CDR3 is 15 amino acids long. The V and J ends lost 0 bases and 7 bases, in that order; junction bases with no gene match: 4. Per germline, CDR1 SEHNR and CDR2 FQNEAQ (reference sequence). CDR3 in amino acids: CASSLAGQGAEEQYF. The CDR3, as DNA: TGTGCCAGCAGCTTAGCGGGACAGGGGGCGGAGGAGCAGTACTTC.

The chain couples TRBV6-1 to TRBJ2-2, with D maybe TRBD1 (5 bases). Trimming took 6 bases from V and 7 from J, leaving 12 bases between them. Germline V CDR1 and CDR2: MNHNS, SASEGT. The CDR3 extends over 13 amino acids. CDR3 nucleotides: TGTGCCAGCAGACTTACAGGTGGCGGGGAGCTGTTTTTT. It codes for CASRLTGGGELFF.